This T cell receptor (beta chain) comes out of a study of beta chain features in type 1 diabetes. Whole-study context: There was similarity between patients and healthy donors in age, gender and cell yields.

Germline V gives CDR1 SGHTA, CDR2 FQGNSA. Trimming took off 0 bases at V and 4 bases at J, with 15 bases between the two ends. The CDR3 sequence is 16 residues long. Study-wide results and caveats: Shortening of TCRB CDR3s, moderate but significant, appeared in all four CD4+ subsets of Type 1 diabetes patients. Across patients, naive, central memory and Treg TCRB repertoires exhibited apparently greater similarity than was observed across healthy donors.

Turning to this clone: The antigen remains unidentified.

Each of the CD4+ naive, central memory, regulatory and stem cell-like memory populations was sorted via CD45RO/CCR7/CD25/CD127/CD95/CD27. As every portion of the isolated RNA was reverse transcribed, the sequencing read expressed TCRB transcripts. Naive, central memory and regulatory T cell samples yielded about 3.57 million reads on average. Sequenced by immunoSEQ multiplex PCR; TCRdb stores in-frame clones only, minus some. Of 500,000 to 800,000 clones in the sample, 9.5% to 15% are singletons; the top ten hold around 0.12%. This clonotype was sampled from a man aged 25-40 years with type 1 diabetes. V and J are TRBV7-2 and TRBJ2-5, with D possibly matching TRBD2 (6 bases). Sequencing input: naive CD4+ T cells from blood. As DNA, the CDR3 is TGTGCCAGCAGCTTAGCTGGGACTCTGCCCATAGAGACCCAGTACTTC. This gives the protein CASSLAGTLPIETQYF.